This T cell receptor (beta chain) emerged from a study of Ad26.COV2.S vaccination and SARS-CoV-2 variants. With regard to this clone: Antigen unknown.

V lost 6 bases to trimming and J lost 0 bases, with 11 bases between them. CDR1 and CDR2 from the germline V gene are LNHDA and SQIVND (reference sequence). The CDR3 runs to 14 residues. Clones were read by immunoSEQ multiplex PCR, and TCRdb kept only the in-frame ones, dropping some. Of 240,000 or so clones in the sample, approximately 88% were seen once. Study results and limitations: Spike-specific responses of CD8+ and CD4+ T cells were reported to display substantial breadth after vaccination. Vaccinees displayed broader spike-specific TCR repertoires than placebo recipients. Quantification of TCR breadth and depth may have yielded underestimates of total T cell responses.

As for treatment: around 19 received Ad26.COV2.S at low or high dose, single or two shots; roughly five received placebo; per-sample allocation not given. It was on day 63 after the first vaccine or placebo injection that samples were taken. This sample comprised peripheral blood, obtained in a trial of Ad26.COV2.S vaccine versus placebo. This TCR was recovered from a person between 18 and 65 years old who received the Ad26.COV2.S COVID-19 vaccine or a placebo. The chain joins TRBV19 to TRBJ1-1; D may be TRBD1 (5 bases). The CDR3 protein is CASRDVDMNTEAFF. The CDR3 region has the DNA TGTGCCAGTAGAGACGTGGACATGAACACTGAAGCTTTCTTT.